These T cell receptor beta chains were read from a single sample in a study of OX40 agonist ivuxolimab in advanced cancers. TCRdb's copy holds only in-frame clones and misses some; the assay was immunoSEQ multiplex PCR. There are more than 50,000 clones in the sample; 85% occur only once, and 4% lies in the top ten. The starting material was CD4+ or CD8+ T cells sorted from blood, obtained in a trial of the OX40 agonist ivuxolimab. These TCRs come from an adult with an advanced solid tumor such as melanoma, head and neck, liver or kidney cancer. Both conserved end residues are part of each CDR3. Fields, in order: V gene, J gene, D gene, clone size, CDR3 protein, CDR3 DNA. A D gene is named only where the DNA matches it firmly. Clone size is stated in some rows and not others, as once, few, many or a class when expanded.

TRBV5-1	TRBJ2-3	.	.	CASSPQGGYSTDTQYF	TGCGCCAGCTCACCCCAGGGCGGCTACAGCACAGATACGCAGTATTTT
TRBV19	TRBJ2-5	.	.	CASSIVGIQETQYF	TGTGCCAGTAGTATCGTGGGGATACAAGAGACCCAGTACTTC
TRBV18	TRBJ2-1	.	.	CASSPPNVQSSYNEQFF	TGTGCCAGCTCACCGCCGAACGTCCAAAGCTCCTACAATGAGCAGTTCTTC
TRBV11-3	TRBJ2-1	.	.	CASSLESEAAYNEQFF	TGTGCCAGCAGCTTAGAGTCGGAGGCGGCCTACAATGAGCAGTTCTTC
TRBV29-1	TRBJ2-7	.	.	CSVVTLPAYEQYF	TGCAGCGTGGTGACGTTACCTGCCTACGAGCAGTACTTC
TRBV18	TRBJ1-3	TRBD1	.	CASSPPTGTGGLSGNTIYF	TGTGCCAGCTCACCACCTACCGGGACAGGGGGTCTCTCTGGAAACACCATATATTTT
TRBV11-2	TRBJ2-7	TRBD2	.	CASSLRAGSSYEQYF	TGTGCCAGCAGCTTACGAGCGGGGAGCTCCTACGAGCAGTACTTC
TRBV28	TRBJ2-7	.	.	CASSAGYHEQYF	TGTGCCAGCAGTGCGGGTTACCACGAGCAGTACTTC
TRBV6-1	TRBJ2-1	.	.	CASRGTGASDEQFF	TGTGCCAGCAGGGGGACCGGGGCGTCGGATGAGCAGTTCTTC
TRBV4-1	TRBJ2-1	.	once	CASSQGEVVYNEQFF	TGCGCCAGCAGCCAAGGGGAAGTGGTATACAATGAGCAGTTCTTC
TRBV2	TRBJ1-3	.	.	CASRGTVTGNTIYF	TGTGCCAGCAGGGGGACGGTTACTGGAAACACCATATATTTT
TRBV6-5	TRBJ1-1	.	.	CASSYGGRRDAFF	TGTGCCAGCAGTTACGGGGGCAGGAGGGACGCTTTCTTT
TRBV9	TRBJ1-3	.	.	CASSVEELQGLGNTIYF	TGTGCCAGCAGCGTCGAGGAACTACAGGGACTTGGAAACACCATATATTTT
TRBV18	TRBJ1-6	.	.	CASSPYGQDNSPLHF	TGTGCCAGCTCACCCTATGGGCAGGATAATTCACCCCTCCACTTT
TRBV9	TRBJ1-2	.	.	CASSPSKGGYTF	TGTGCCAGCAGCCCTTCGAAGGGTGGCTACACCTTC
TRBV6-1	TRBJ2-2	.	.	CASSGSFLYSTGELFF	TGTGCCAGCAGTGGATCCTTTCTTTACTCCACCGGGGAGCTGTTTTTT
TRBV5-8	TRBJ1-2	.	.	CASSPYRDPNYGYTF	TGTGCCAGCAGCCCATACCGGGATCCCAACTATGGCTACACCTTC
TRBV6-5	TRBJ1-1	.	.	CASSYSRNTEAFF	TGTGCCAGCAGTTACTCAAGGAACACTGAAGCTTTCTTT
TRBV18	TRBJ2-2	.	.	CASSPRGTTGELFF	TGTGCCAGCTCACCACGGGGGACCACCGGGGAGCTGTTTTTT
TRBV19	TRBJ1-1	TRBD1	.	CASIPGGRGNTEAFF	TGTGCCAGTATCCCAGGGGGCAGGGGAAACACTGAAGCTTTCTTT
TRBV5-5	TRBJ2-7	TRBD2	.	CASSLGSGGYEQYF	TGTGCCAGCAGCTTGGGTAGCGGGGGCTACGAGCAGTACTTC
TRBV7-9	TRBJ2-3	TRBD1	.	CASSLGTGTADTQYF	TGTGCCAGCAGCTTAGGGACAGGGACGGCAGATACGCAGTATTTT
TRBV27	TRBJ2-3	.	once	CASSRGWITDTQYF	TGTGCCAGCAGTCGGGGGTGGATCACAGATACGCAGTATTTT
TRBV18	TRBJ2-5	TRBD1	.	CASSPGPTGGKETQYF	TGTGCCAGCTCACCCGGGCCCACAGGGGGCAAGGAGACCCAGTACTTC
TRBV28	TRBJ2-2	.	.	CASSPGLRVNTGELFF	TGTGCCAGCAGTCCGGGACTCAGGGTGAACACCGGGGAGCTGTTTTTT
TRBV25-1	TRBJ1-2	.	few	CASSDRLGNYGYTF	TGTGCCAGCAGTGACAGGCTCGGGAACTATGGCTACACCTTC
TRBV2	TRBJ1-1	.	few	CASRDSSVGNTEAFF	TGTGCCAGCAGGGACTCGAGCGTAGGGAACACTGAAGCTTTCTTT
TRBV6-6	TRBJ2-7	.	once	CASSPRVSYEQYF	TGTGCCAGCAGTCCCAGGGTTTCCTACGAGCAGTACTTC
TRBV6-1	TRBJ2-6	.	.	CASKGRAGANVLTF	TGTGCCAGCAAGGGCAGGGCCGGGGCCAACGTCCTGACTTTC
TRBV7-8	TRBJ2-7	TRBD1	few	CASSSGIGQGGYEQYF	TGTGCCAGCAGCTCAGGGATTGGACAGGGAGGCTACGAGCAGTACTTC
TRBV30	TRBJ1-1	.	few	CAWSDRATEAFF	TGTGCCTGGAGTGACAGGGCCACTGAAGCTTTCTTT
TRBV6-6	TRBJ1-3	.	.	CASSYAGIGNTIYF	TGTGCCAGCAGTTACGCGGGGATTGGAAACACCATATATTTT
TRBV10-1	TRBJ2-7	TRBD1	.	CASSVDRGTEQYF	TGCGCCAGCAGTGTCGACAGGGGGACCGAGCAGTACTTC
TRBV5-1	TRBJ2-5	TRBD1	.	CASSSSGTGTQETQYF	TGCGCCAGCAGCTCCTCCGGGACAGGGACGCAAGAGACCCAGTACTTC
TRBV6-6	TRBJ2-3	.	.	CASSYGQVDTQYF	TGTGCCAGCAGTTACGGCCAGGTCGATACGCAGTATTTT
TRBV19	TRBJ2-7	.	.	CASSTRASQGSYEQYF	TGTGCCAGTAGTACCCGTGCGTCGCAGGGCTCCTACGAGCAGTACTTC
TRBV10-1	TRBJ2-5	TRBD1	.	CASSVGTAPETQYF	TGCGCCAGCAGTGTGGGGACAGCTCCCGAGACCCAGTACTTC
TRBV19	TRBJ2-1	TRBD1	.	CASGQGLNEQFF	TGTGCCAGTGGACAGGGATTAAATGAGCAGTTCTTC
TRBV7-9	TRBJ1-5	TRBD1	few	CASSSTGDNQPQHF	TGTGCCAGCAGCTCCACAGGGGACAATCAGCCCCAGCATTTT
TRBV28	TRBJ2-3	.	.	CASSPYQGTDTQYF	TGTGCCAGCAGTCCCTACCAGGGCACAGATACGCAGTATTTT
TRBV6-5	TRBJ2-7	TRBD1	.	CASSATGVAKGEQYF	TGTGCCAGCAGCGCGACAGGGGTGGCAAAGGGCGAGCAGTACTTC
TRBV29-1	TRBJ1-6	.	.	CSVGDRNNSPLHF	TGCAGCGTTGGAGACAGAAATAATTCACCCCTCCACTTT
TRBV19	TRBJ2-1	.	once	CASSRGYAGNEQFF	TGTGCCAGTAGTAGGGGGTATGCGGGTAATGAGCAGTTCTTC
TRBV9	TRBJ1-4	.	.	CASSVDPLARKLFF	TGTGCCAGCAGCGTCGATCCATTGGCAAGAAAACTGTTTTTT
TRBV9	TRBJ1-4	.	.	CASSVSPGEKLFF	TGTGCCAGCAGCGTCTCCCCGGGGGAAAAACTGTTTTTT
TRBV5-1	TRBJ2-1	.	.	CASSPGWRNNEQFF	TGCGCCAGCAGCCCGGGGTGGAGAAACAATGAGCAGTTCTTC
TRBV5-6	TRBJ2-3	.	.	CASSLRQRTSTDTQYF	TGTGCCAGCAGCTTGCGTCAGAGGACTAGCACAGATACGCAGTATTTT
TRBV28	TRBJ1-2	.	.	CASSPLQGRGYGYTF	TGTGCCAGCAGTCCCCTACAGGGAAGGGGCTATGGCTACACCTTC
TRBV7-9	TRBJ1-4	.	.	CASRQVGVTNEKLFF	TGTGCCAGCCGGCAAGTGGGAGTAACTAATGAAAAACTGTTTTTT
TRBV15	TRBJ2-7	TRBD1	.	CATSRPRTGEQYF	TGTGCCACCAGCAGACCGAGGACAGGCGAGCAGTACTTC
TRBV19	TRBJ1-6	.	.	CASAQDGGYNSPLHF	TGTGCCAGCGCTCAGGACGGGGGCTATAATTCACCCCTCCACTTT
TRBV4-1	TRBJ2-1	.	.	CASSQDSGNNLIYNEQFF	TGCGCCAGCAGCCAAGATTCAGGGAACAACCTTATTTACAATGAGCAGTTCTTC